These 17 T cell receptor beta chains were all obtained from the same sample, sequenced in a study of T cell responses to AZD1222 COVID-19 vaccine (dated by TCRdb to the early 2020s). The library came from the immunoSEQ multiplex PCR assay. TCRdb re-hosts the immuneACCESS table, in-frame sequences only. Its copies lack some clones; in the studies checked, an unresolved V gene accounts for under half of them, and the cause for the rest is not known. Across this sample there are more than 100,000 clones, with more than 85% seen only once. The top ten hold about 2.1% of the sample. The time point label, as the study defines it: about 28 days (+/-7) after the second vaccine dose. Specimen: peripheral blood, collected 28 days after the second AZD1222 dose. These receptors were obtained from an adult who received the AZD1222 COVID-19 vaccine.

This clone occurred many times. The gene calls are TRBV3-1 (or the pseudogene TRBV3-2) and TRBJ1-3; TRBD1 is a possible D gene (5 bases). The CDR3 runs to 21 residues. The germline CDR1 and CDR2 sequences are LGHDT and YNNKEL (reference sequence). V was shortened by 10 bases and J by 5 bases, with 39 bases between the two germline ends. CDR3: CATSQRWGGTAALAWRNTIYF. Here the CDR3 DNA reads TGTGCCACCTCACAAAGATGGGGCGGGACGGCGGCACTGGCATGGAGAAACACCATATATTTT.

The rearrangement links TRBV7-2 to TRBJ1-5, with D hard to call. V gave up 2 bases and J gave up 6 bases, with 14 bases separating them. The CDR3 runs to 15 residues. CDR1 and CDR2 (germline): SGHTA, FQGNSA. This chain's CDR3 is CASSLWAHEAQPQHF. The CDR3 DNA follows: TGTGCCAGCAGCTTATGGGCCCACGAGGCTCAGCCCCAGCATTTT. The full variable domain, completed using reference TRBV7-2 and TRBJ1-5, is GAGVSQSPSNKVTEKGKDVELRCDPISGHTALYWYRQSLGQGLEFLIYFQGNSAPDKSGLPSDRFSAERTGGSVSTLTIQRTQQEDSAVYLCASSLWAHEAQPQHFGDGTRLSIL.

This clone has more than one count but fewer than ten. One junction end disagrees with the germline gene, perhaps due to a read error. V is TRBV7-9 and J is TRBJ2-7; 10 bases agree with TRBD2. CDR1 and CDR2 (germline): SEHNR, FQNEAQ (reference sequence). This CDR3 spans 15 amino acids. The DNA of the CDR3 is TGTGCCAGCAGCCTAGCGGGGGCCTCCTCCTACGAGCAGTACTTC. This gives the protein CASSLAGASSYEQYF.

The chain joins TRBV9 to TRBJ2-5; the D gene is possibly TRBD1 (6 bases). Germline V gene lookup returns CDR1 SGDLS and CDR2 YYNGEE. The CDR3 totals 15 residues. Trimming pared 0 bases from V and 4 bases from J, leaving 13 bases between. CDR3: CASSVGTGLTETQYF. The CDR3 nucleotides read TGTGCCAGCAGCGTAGGAACAGGGTTGACAGAGACCCAGTACTTC. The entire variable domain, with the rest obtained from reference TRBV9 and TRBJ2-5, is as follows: DSGVTQTPKHLITATGQRVTLRCSPRSGDLSVYWYQQSLDQGLQFLIQYYNGEERAKGNILERFSAQQFPDLHSELNLSSLELGDSALYFCASSVGTGLTETQYFGPGTRLLVL.

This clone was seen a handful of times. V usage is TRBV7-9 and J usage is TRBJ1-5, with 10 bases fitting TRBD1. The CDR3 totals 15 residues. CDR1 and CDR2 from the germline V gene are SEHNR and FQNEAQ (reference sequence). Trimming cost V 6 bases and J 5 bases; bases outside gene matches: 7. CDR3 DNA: TGTGCCAGCAGTCTGACAGGGGGCGAAGATCAGCCCCAGCATTTT. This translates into CASSLTGGEDQPQHF.

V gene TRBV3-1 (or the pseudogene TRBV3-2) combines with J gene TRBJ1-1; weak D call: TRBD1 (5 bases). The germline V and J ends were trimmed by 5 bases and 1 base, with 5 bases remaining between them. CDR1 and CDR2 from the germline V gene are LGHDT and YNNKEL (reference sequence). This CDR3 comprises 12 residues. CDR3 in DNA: TGTGCCAGCAGCAGGGGGAACACTGAAGCTTTCTTT. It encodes CASSRGNTEAFF.

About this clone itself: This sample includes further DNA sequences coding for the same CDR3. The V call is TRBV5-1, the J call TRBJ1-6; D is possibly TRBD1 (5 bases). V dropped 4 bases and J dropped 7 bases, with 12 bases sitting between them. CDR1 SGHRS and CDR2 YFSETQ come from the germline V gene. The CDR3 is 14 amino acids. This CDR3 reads CASSPGGGNSPLHF. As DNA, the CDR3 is TGCGCCAGCAGCCCTGGGGGTGGCAATTCACCCCTCCACTTT.

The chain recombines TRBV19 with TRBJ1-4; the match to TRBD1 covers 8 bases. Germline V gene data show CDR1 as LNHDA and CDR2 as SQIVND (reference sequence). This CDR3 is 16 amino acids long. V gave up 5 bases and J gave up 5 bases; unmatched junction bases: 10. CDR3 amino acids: CASSVIGQGPNEKLFF. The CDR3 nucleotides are TGTGCCAGTAGTGTAATAGGACAGGGACCGAATGAAAAACTGTTTTTT.

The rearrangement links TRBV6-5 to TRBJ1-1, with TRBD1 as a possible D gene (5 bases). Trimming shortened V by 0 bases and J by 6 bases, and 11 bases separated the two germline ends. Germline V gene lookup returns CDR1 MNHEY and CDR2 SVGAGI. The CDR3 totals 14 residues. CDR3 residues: CASSYSLRGSEAFF. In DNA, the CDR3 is TGTGCCAGCAGTTACTCACTGAGGGGCTCTGAAGCTTTCTTT.

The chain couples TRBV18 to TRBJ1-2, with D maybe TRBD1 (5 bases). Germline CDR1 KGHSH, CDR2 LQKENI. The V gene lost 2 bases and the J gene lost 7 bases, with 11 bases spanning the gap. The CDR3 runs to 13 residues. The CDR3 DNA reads TGTGCCAGCTCACCAATGGGGGATAGTGGCTACACCTTC. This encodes CASSPMGDSGYTF.

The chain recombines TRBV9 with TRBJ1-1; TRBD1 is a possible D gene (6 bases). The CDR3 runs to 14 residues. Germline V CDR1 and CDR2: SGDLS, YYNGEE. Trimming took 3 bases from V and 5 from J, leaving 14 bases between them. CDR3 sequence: CASSGQTGRTEAFF. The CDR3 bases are TGTGCCAGCAGCGGACAAACAGGGAGAACTGAAGCTTTCTTT.

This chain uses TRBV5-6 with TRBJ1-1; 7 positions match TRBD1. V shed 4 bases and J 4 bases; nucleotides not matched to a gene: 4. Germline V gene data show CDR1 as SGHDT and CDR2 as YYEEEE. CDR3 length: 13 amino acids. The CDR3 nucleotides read TGTGCCAGCAGCCAGGGGGTGGGCACTGAAGCTTTCTTT. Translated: CASSQGVGTEAFF. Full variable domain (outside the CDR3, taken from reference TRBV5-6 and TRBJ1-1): DAGVTQSPTHLIKTRGQQVTLRCSPKSGHDTVSWYQQALGQGPQFIFQYYEEEERQRGNFPDRFSGHQFPNYSSELNVNALLLGDSALYLCASSQGVGTEAFFGQGTRLTVV.

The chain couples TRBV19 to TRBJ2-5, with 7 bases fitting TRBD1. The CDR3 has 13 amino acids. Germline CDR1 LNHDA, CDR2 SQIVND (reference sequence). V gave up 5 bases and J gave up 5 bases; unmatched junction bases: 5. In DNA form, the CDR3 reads TGTGCCAGTAGTTTTACAGGGGTTGAGACCCAGTACTTC. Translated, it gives CASSFTGVETQYF.

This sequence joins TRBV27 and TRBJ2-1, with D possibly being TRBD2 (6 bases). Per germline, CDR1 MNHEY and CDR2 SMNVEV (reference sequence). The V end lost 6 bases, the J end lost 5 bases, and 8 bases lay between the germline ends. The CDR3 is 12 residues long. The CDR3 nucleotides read TGTGCCAGCAGACGGGGGAACAATGAGCAGTTCTTC. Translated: CASRRGNNEQFF.

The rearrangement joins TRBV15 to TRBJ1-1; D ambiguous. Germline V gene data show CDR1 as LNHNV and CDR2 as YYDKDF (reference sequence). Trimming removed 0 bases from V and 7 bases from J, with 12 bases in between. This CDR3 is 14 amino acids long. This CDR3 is CATSRDLSIREAFF. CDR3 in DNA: TGTGCCACCAGCAGAGACTTGAGCATCCGTGAAGCTTTCTTT.

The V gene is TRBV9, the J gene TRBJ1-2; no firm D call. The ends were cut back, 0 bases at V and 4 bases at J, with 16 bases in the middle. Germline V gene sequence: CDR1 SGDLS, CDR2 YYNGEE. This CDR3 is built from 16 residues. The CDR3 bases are TGTGCCAGCAGCGTAGACTCCCGGGGAGGACGCTATGGCTACACCTTC. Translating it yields CASSVDSRGGRYGYTF. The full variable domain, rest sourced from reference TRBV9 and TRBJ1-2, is DSGVTQTPKHLITATGQRVTLRCSPRSGDLSVYWYQQSLDQGLQFLIQYYNGEERAKGNILERFSAQQFPDLHSELNLSSLELGDSALYFCASSVDSRGGRYGYTFGSGTRLTVV.

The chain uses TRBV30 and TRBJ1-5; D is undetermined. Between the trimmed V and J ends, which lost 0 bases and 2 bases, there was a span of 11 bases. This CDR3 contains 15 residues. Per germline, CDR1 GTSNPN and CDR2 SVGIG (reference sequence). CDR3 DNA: TGTGCCTGGAGTGTACTTGGGCAGGGCAATCAGCCCCAGCATTTT. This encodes CAWSVLGQGNQPQHF.